This T cell receptor beta chain was identified in a study of T-cell reconstitution after alpha-beta-depleted transplantation in children. For TCRbeta, the library was prepared with unique molecular identifiers. TCRdb re-derived calls from the PCR reads in MiXCR, one entry per CDR3 protein. The sample yields over 150,000 distinct CDR3 sequences, around 7% seen once. This clonotype has a count of ten or more. Germline V lookup: CDR1 MNHNS, CDR2 SASEGT. The CDR3 consists of 13 residues. V was pared by 5 bases and J by 7 bases, with 14 bases between. This material consisted of PBMCs from the stem cell graft donor, taken from the stem cell graft. The origin of this receptor is a human donor who donated a stem cell graft to a child with Wiskott-Aldrich syndrome. This chain links TRBV6-1 with TRBJ1-2; D gene unclear. This CDR3 reads CASSPDLLGGYTF. Written as DNA, the CDR3 is TGTGCCAGCAGTCCCGACCTTCTGGGTGGCTACACCTTC.